A single sample is the source of the 17 T cell receptor beta chains below, sequenced in a study of CD8+CD57+ T cells in acquired aplastic anemia. Using genomic DNA as the template, TCR beta VDJ and CDR3 profiling was carried out. MiXCR, run by TCRdb on the reads, gives a single entry per CDR3 protein. In the table there are a few hundred thousand distinct CDR3 sequences, around 60% of which are singletons. The specimen was sorted CD4+, CD8+, or CD8+CD57+ T cells (not recorded which) from PBMCs. The receptors shown here come from a human donor with severe aplastic anemia or a healthy control (not recorded which).

The J gene is TRBJ2-1, the V gene TRBV7-8; 8 bases map to TRBD2. Per the germline V gene, CDR1 is SGHVS and CDR2 is FQNEAQ. Losses at the gene ends were 4 bases for V and 9 bases for J; bases not matched to a gene: 11. CDR3 length: 15 residues. The CDR3 loop reads CASSSTGGPLSEQFF. CDR3 nucleotides: TGTGCCAGCAGCTCGACGGGAGGGCCTCTAAGTGAGCAGTTCTTC. Full variable domain (missing parts from reference TRBV7-8 and TRBJ2-1): GAGVSQSPRYKVAKRGQDVALRCDPISGHVSLFWYQQALGQGPEFLTYFQNEAQLDKSGLPSDRFFAERPEGSVSTLKIQRTQQEDSAVYLCASSSTGGPLSEQFFGPGTRLTVL.

A note on this clonotype: At one boundary the junction diverges from the germline segment, which might be a read error. The rearrangement joins TRBV5-1 to TRBJ2-2, with D possibly TRBD1 on 6 matching bases. This CDR3 contains 14 residues. Germline lookup yields CDR1 SGHRS and CDR2 YFSETQ. The CDR3 DNA is TGCGCCAGCAGGACGACAACAGGGTCCAATGAGCAGTTTTTT. Translating gives CASRTTTGSNEQFF.

J is TRBJ2-2 and V is TRBV12-3 or TRBV12-4, with no clear D. CDR3 length: 12 amino acids. V shed 3 bases and J shed 11 bases, with 10 bases lying between them. CDR3 loop: CASSLFDGELFF. The CDR3 region has the DNA TGTGCCAGCAGTTTGTTTGACGGCGAGCTGTTTTTT.

V usage is TRBV7-2 and J usage is TRBJ1-4; no firm D call. With 1 base removed from V and 0 bases from J, the gap between germline ends came to 9 bases. This CDR3 is built from 16 residues. Germline assignment: CDR1 SGHTA and CDR2 FQGNSA. The CDR3 spells CASSLGTYATNEKLFF. The CDR3, as DNA: TGTGCCAGCAGCTTAGGGACCTATGCAACTAATGAAAAACTGTTTTTT.

This clonotype was picked up many times. The chain joins TRBV20-1 to TRBJ2-7, with D uncertain. Germline V gene data show CDR1 as DFQATT and CDR2 as SNEGSKA (reference sequence). Trimming took off 4 bases at V and 6 bases at J, with 13 bases between the two ends. This CDR3 contains 12 residues. The CDR3 loop reads CSATVGPSEQYF. CDR3 nucleotides: TGCAGTGCTACCGTCGGCCCGTCCGAGCAGTACTTC.

The J gene is TRBJ2-7, the V gene TRBV7-9; D is undetermined. There are 13 residues in the CDR3. The germline V and J ends were trimmed by 5 bases and 10 bases, with 18 bases remaining between them. Per germline, CDR1 SEHNR and CDR2 FQNEAQ (reference sequence). The CDR3 here is CASSQPISALQYF. The CDR3 nucleotides read TGTGCCAGCAGCCAACCCATCTCGGCACTCCAGTACTTC.

Ten or more counts support this clonotype. The chain uses TRBV5-6 and TRBJ1-4; no clear D. There are 15 residues in the CDR3. Germline V gene data show CDR1 as SGHDT and CDR2 as YYEEEE. The V gene lost 2 bases and the J gene lost 0 bases, with 8 bases spanning the gap. CDR3 bases: TGTGCCAGCAGCTTCAGCAGAACAACTAATGAAAAACTGTTTTTT. It encodes CASSFSRTTNEKLFF.

The chain combines TRBV2 with TRBJ1-3, with TRBD1 matching over 8 bases. The CDR3 is made up of 16 amino acids. The V gene end was trimmed by 7 bases and the J gene end by 2 bases; junction bases not matched to a gene: 10. CDR1 is SNHLY, CDR2 FYNNEI, per germline. The chain's CDR3 is CASKGQGRFAGNTIYF. The CDR3 nucleotides read TGTGCCAGCAAAGGACAGGGACGATTCGCTGGAAACACCATATATTTT.

The chain employs TRBV20-1 and TRBJ2-5, with D possibly matching TRBD2 (7 bases). The V gene lost 0 bases and the J gene lost 2 bases, with 19 bases spanning the gap. The CDR3 is 17 amino acids. Germline values: CDR1 DFQATT, CDR2 SNEGSKA (reference sequence). CDR3 amino acids: CSARDSRGGGHQETQYF. The CDR3 region has the DNA TGCAGTGCTAGAGATTCAAGAGGGGGGGGTCATCAAGAGACCCAGTACTTC.

The V call is TRBV15, the J call TRBJ1-2, with a tentative D call TRBD1 (5 bases). Trimming shortened V by 5 bases and J by 8 bases, and 15 bases separated the two germline ends. The germline CDR1 and CDR2 sequences are LNHNV and YYDKDF (reference sequence). The CDR3 is 13 amino acids. CDR3: CATSGNRRRGYTF. CDR3 bases: TGTGCCACCAGCGGAAACAGGAGACGAGGCTACACCTTC.

The rearrangement links TRBV29-1 to TRBJ1-2; D gene unclear. CDR1 and CDR2 (germline): SQVTM, ANQGSEA. The CDR3 runs 12 residues. The germline V and J ends were trimmed by 6 bases and 0 bases, with 8 bases remaining between them. The CDR3 coding sequence is TGCAGCGTGGCCCCATCTAACTATGGCTACACCTTC. Translating it yields CSVAPSNYGYTF.

The V gene is TRBV7-9, the J gene TRBJ2-7; 12 bases map to TRBD1. The CDR3 contains 15 residues. Germline V gene data show CDR1 as SEHNR and CDR2 as FQNEAQ (reference sequence). With 8 bases clipped from V and 6 bases from J, the junction kept 11 bases outside the gene matches. This CDR3 reads CASQPGQGAFSEQYF. CDR3 sequence (DNA): TGTGCCAGCCAACCGGGACAGGGGGCCTTTAGCGAGCAGTACTTC.

J is TRBJ2-3 and V is TRBV24-1; the D gene could be TRBD1 or TRBD2 (5 bases each). This CDR3 contains 14 residues. From germline, CDR1 is KGHDR and CDR2 SFDVKD. Trimming shortened V by 9 bases and J by 0 bases, and 12 bases separated the two germline ends. The CDR3 DNA reads TGTGCCACCCGGGGTAGACAGAGCACAGATACGCAGTATTTT. Translation gives CATRGRQSTDTQYF.

The chain uses TRBV7-8 and TRBJ1-1; no reliable D call. The CDR3 consists of 14 residues. Germline V gene lookup returns CDR1 SGHVS and CDR2 FQNEAQ. Trimming removed 3 bases at V and 0 bases at J, with 8 bases between. CDR3: CASSLARMNTEAFF. CDR3 coding DNA: TGTGCCAGCAGCTTGGCGCGGATGAACACTGAAGCTTTCTTT.

This sequence joins TRBV7-8 and TRBJ2-7, with 8 bases matching TRBD1. The CDR3 sequence is 16 residues long. Germline V gene data show CDR1 as SGHVS and CDR2 as FQNEAQ. The trim removed 5 bases at V and 1 base at J, leaving 10 bases unmatched. The CDR3 reads CASSRPGQGWSYEQYF. DNA of the CDR3: TGTGCCAGCAGCCGACCCGGACAGGGTTGGTCCTACGAGCAGTACTTC.

The chain has TRBV25-1 and TRBJ1-4; D is unclear. The CDR3 has 15 amino acids. Trimming shortened V by 6 bases and J by 5 bases, and 16 bases separated the two germline ends. In germline, CDR1 is MGHDK, CDR2 SYGVNS. The CDR3 spells CASSVLLSRNEKLFF. CDR3 DNA sequence: TGTGCCAGCAGCGTCCTCCTCTCCCGAAATGAAAAACTGTTTTTT.

This chain's CDR3 is CASSLVPGRSGELFF. CDR3 nucleotide sequence: TGTGCCAGCAGCTTAGTGCCAGGGAGGTCCGGGGAGCTGTTTTTT. V gene TRBV7-8 combines with J gene TRBJ2-2, with D possibly matching TRBD2 (6 bases). Looked up from germline, CDR1 is SGHVS and CDR2 is FQNEAQ. V was clipped by 1 base and J by 6 bases, with 12 bases between them. This CDR3 comprises 15 residues.